This T cell receptor beta chain was observed in a study of early T cells in non-severe SARS-CoV-2 infection. Study information: Sequencing targeted bulk RNA from unsorted whole blood, leaving chains unpaired. General study findings and limits: The matching step, a VDJdb search, favored anti-spike CD8 responses and missed private and CD4 specificities.

Only a few counts were recorded for this clonotype. No antigen is known for it. Individual cDNA molecules received unique molecular identifiers. TCRdb re-called the 5' RACE reads with MiXCR, one entry per CDR3 protein. The data show approximately 58,000 distinct CDR3 sequences, with 9% to 15% seen just once and around 2.6% held by the top ten. Germline V gene lookup returns CDR1 LGHDT and CDR2 YNNKEL (reference sequence). The CDR3 runs 12 residues. The V end was cut by 11 bases, the J end by 4 bases, with 12 bases between. The source of this sequence is an adult who was a healthcare worker with PCR-confirmed SARS-CoV-2 infection or an uninfected control (not recorded which). The chain links TRBV3-1 to TRBJ2-1; D might be TRBD1 or TRBD2, each matching 6 bases. Source: whole blood, taken at baseline. Here the CDR3 reads CAAGTTYNEQFF. The CDR3 DNA is TGTGCCGCGGGGACAACGTACAATGAGCAGTTCTTC.